The rows below give T cell receptor beta chains drawn from one sample of a study of T-cell memory formation after mild COVID-19. One entry per CDR3 protein, called by TCRdb with MiXCR from the 5' RACE reads. The table lists about 340,000 distinct CDR3 sequences, about a sixth of them singletons. Sequenced: PBMCs or a T cell subset sorted from them (not recorded which). The receptors were gathered from a man between 18 and 35 years old who had mild COVID-19 (a few samples of this study predate the infection). Cell type and time point are not known. The CDR3 runs from the conserved cysteine through the conserved F or W. The D gene is left open where the match is weak. The listing skips clone size in some rows; elsewhere it reads once, few, many or a size class.

cdr3_nt: TGCAGCGTTGAACCTAAGAGACAGGTAGCCTACAATGAGCAGTTCTTC
cdr3_aa: CSVEPKRQVAYNEQFF
j_call: TRBJ2-1
clone_size: few
d_call: -
v_call: TRBV29-1

cdr3_nt: TGTGCCAGCAGCACCCGCCCATCTAGCGGGGGCCGCAATGAGCAGTTCTTC
cdr3_aa: CASSTRPSSGGRNEQFF
j_call: TRBJ2-1
clone_size: few
d_call: TRBD2
v_call: TRBV7-3

cdr3_nt: TGTGCCAGCAGCTACACAGGGGTCCCTGAAGCTTTCTTT
cdr3_aa: CASSYTGVPEAFF
j_call: TRBJ1-1
clone_size: few
d_call: TRBD1
v_call: TRBV12-3/TRBV12-4

cdr3_nt: TGTGCCAGCGTATTCGGGACAGTCATTAATACGCAGTATTTT
cdr3_aa: CASVFGTVINTQYF
j_call: TRBJ2-3
clone_size: few
d_call: TRBD1
v_call: TRBV2

cdr3_nt: TGTGCCAGCAGCACCGCTAGAGGGTGGGAGACCCAGTACTTC
cdr3_aa: CASSTARGWETQYF
j_call: TRBJ2-5
clone_size: many
d_call: -
v_call: TRBV11-2

cdr3_nt: TGTGCCAGCAGTTGGGCAGGGCGGGGTGAGCAGTTCTTC
cdr3_aa: CASSWAGRGEQFF
j_call: TRBJ2-1
clone_size: -
d_call: -
v_call: TRBV27

cdr3_nt: TGTGCCAGCAGTGAACATGGAGTGGAAGCTTTCTTT
cdr3_aa: CASSEHGVEAFF
j_call: TRBJ1-1
clone_size: few
d_call: -
v_call: TRBV6-1

cdr3_nt: TGCAGTGCCGCAGACCGACAGGGGGCGGATATTGAGCAGTTCTTC
cdr3_aa: CSAADRQGADIEQFF
j_call: TRBJ2-1
clone_size: -
d_call: TRBD1
v_call: TRBV20-1

cdr3_nt: TGTGCCAGCAGCCGAAACCCAGGGGGCGATGGCTACACCTTC
cdr3_aa: CASSRNPGGDGYTF
j_call: TRBJ1-2
clone_size: -
d_call: TRBD1
v_call: TRBV11-2

cdr3_nt: TGCAGTGCTTCGAGACAGAAACAAGAGACCCAGTACTTC
cdr3_aa: CSASRQKQETQYF
j_call: TRBJ2-5
clone_size: few
d_call: -
v_call: TRBV20-1

cdr3_nt: TGCAGTGCCCCCGGGACTTATAATTCACCCCTCCACTTT
cdr3_aa: CSAPGTYNSPLHF
j_call: TRBJ1-6
clone_size: -
d_call: -
v_call: TRBV20-1

cdr3_nt: TGTGCCAGCAGCTTAGTTTTTCAAGCGGGCAGTGGAAACACCATATATTTT
cdr3_aa: CASSLVFQAGSGNTIYF
j_call: TRBJ1-3
clone_size: -
d_call: -
v_call: TRBV7-8

cdr3_nt: TGCAGCGTTCGGACGAACACTGAAGCTTTCTTT
cdr3_aa: CSVRTNTEAFF
j_call: TRBJ1-1
clone_size: -
d_call: -
v_call: TRBV29-1

cdr3_nt: TGTGCCAGCAGTTACAGCGGAAACACCATATATTTT
cdr3_aa: CASSYSGNTIYF
j_call: TRBJ1-3
clone_size: -
d_call: -
v_call: TRBV12-3/TRBV12-4

cdr3_nt: TGTGCCAGCAGCCCGGGACAGGGTGAAGCTTTCTTT
cdr3_aa: CASSPGQGEAFF
j_call: TRBJ1-1
clone_size: few
d_call: TRBD1
v_call: TRBV7-2

cdr3_nt: TGCGCCAGCAGCTCGGTACAGGGGGGGCCTTATAGCAATCAGCCCCAGCATTTT
cdr3_aa: CASSSVQGGPYSNQPQHF
j_call: TRBJ1-5
clone_size: -
d_call: TRBD1
v_call: TRBV5-1

cdr3_nt: TGTGCCAGCAGCTCGACAGGCCTTTCCTACAATGAGCAGTTCTTC
cdr3_aa: CASSSTGLSYNEQFF
j_call: TRBJ2-1
clone_size: few
d_call: -
v_call: TRBV7-9

cdr3_nt: TGTGCCAGCAGCCAGGGTAAGGTCCGAGAGAGTGAGCAGTTCTTC
cdr3_aa: CASSQGKVRESEQFF
j_call: TRBJ2-1
clone_size: few
d_call: -
v_call: TRBV4-2

cdr3_nt: TGCAGCGTTAAGCTGGCAGATACGCAGTATTTT
cdr3_aa: CSVKLADTQYF
j_call: TRBJ2-3
clone_size: -
d_call: -
v_call: TRBV29-1

cdr3_nt: TGTGCCAGCAGCCAAGATGCGCGGATTTCTAGCACAGATACGCAGTATTTT
cdr3_aa: CASSQDARISSTDTQYF
j_call: TRBJ2-3
clone_size: many
d_call: -
v_call: TRBV4-2

cdr3_nt: TGTGCCAGCAGTGACGGCAGGGGAAACTATGGCTACACCTTC
cdr3_aa: CASSDGRGNYGYTF
j_call: TRBJ1-2
clone_size: -
d_call: -
v_call: TRBV6-1

cdr3_nt: TGTGCCAGCAGCGGGGACAGTGGGGATACGCAGTATTTT
cdr3_aa: CASSGDSGDTQYF
j_call: TRBJ2-3
clone_size: few
d_call: TRBD1
v_call: TRBV7-9

cdr3_nt: TGTGCCAGCAGTGAATTGATGGGGCTAGAGACCCAGTACTTC
cdr3_aa: CASSELMGLETQYF
j_call: TRBJ2-5
clone_size: -
d_call: -
v_call: TRBV25-1

cdr3_nt: TGCGCCAGCAGCCAAGAATTTGGCTACGAGCAGTACTTC
cdr3_aa: CASSQEFGYEQYF
j_call: TRBJ2-7
clone_size: -
d_call: -
v_call: TRBV4-1

cdr3_nt: TGCGCCAGCACCGAAACAGGGGTGGGCACTGAAGCTTTCTTT
cdr3_aa: CASTETGVGTEAFF
j_call: TRBJ1-1
clone_size: few
d_call: TRBD1
v_call: TRBV5-1

cdr3_nt: TGTGCCAGCAGCCCCGAGTGGGGGCTGCAAGAGACCCAGTACTTC
cdr3_aa: CASSPEWGLQETQYF
j_call: TRBJ2-5
clone_size: few
d_call: -
v_call: TRBV12-3/TRBV12-4

cdr3_nt: TGTGCCAGCAGTTCCCAGATCACCTACGAGCAGTACTTC
cdr3_aa: CASSSQITYEQYF
j_call: TRBJ2-7
clone_size: few
d_call: -
v_call: TRBV27

cdr3_nt: TGTGCCAGCAGTACTCAGACAGCGAACTATGGCTACACCTTC
cdr3_aa: CASSTQTANYGYTF
j_call: TRBJ1-2
clone_size: many
d_call: -
v_call: TRBV12-3/TRBV12-4

cdr3_nt: TGTGCCAGCAGCCAAGATTTTCGGCTAGCGGGGGGCTCCTACGAGCAGTACTTC
cdr3_aa: CASSQDFRLAGGSYEQYF
j_call: TRBJ2-7
clone_size: few
d_call: TRBD2
v_call: TRBV3-1

cdr3_nt: TGTGCCAGCAGCCAGTTGCGGGGGGGCCGGCTTGAGAACATTCAGTACTTC
cdr3_aa: CASSQLRGGRLENIQYF
j_call: TRBJ2-4
clone_size: -
d_call: TRBD2
v_call: TRBV3-1

cdr3_nt: TGTGCCAGCAGCTTGGAGGGGGGACCTAATGAAAAACTGTTTTTT
cdr3_aa: CASSLEGGPNEKLFF
j_call: TRBJ1-4
clone_size: few
d_call: -
v_call: TRBV5-5

cdr3_nt: TGCGCCACCTACTCGGACAGGGCAGGCTATGGCTACACCTTC
cdr3_aa: CATYSDRAGYGYTF
j_call: TRBJ1-2
clone_size: -
d_call: TRBD1
v_call: TRBV5-1

cdr3_nt: TGCAGCGTTGAAGGCCCCCTGGGCAGGGCGGCCGGGGAGCTGTTTTTT
cdr3_aa: CSVEGPLGRAAGELFF
j_call: TRBJ2-2
clone_size: -
d_call: -
v_call: TRBV29-1

cdr3_nt: TGTGCCAGCAGCTTGCCGGGACAGGGGGGTTACACTGAAGCTTTCTTT
cdr3_aa: CASSLPGQGGYTEAFF
j_call: TRBJ1-1
clone_size: -
d_call: TRBD1
v_call: TRBV5-5

cdr3_nt: TGTGCCAGCAGACCCCCAGGGGGCGGGCATAATTCACCCCTCCACTTT
cdr3_aa: CASRPPGGGHNSPLHF
j_call: TRBJ1-6
clone_size: -
d_call: TRBD1
v_call: TRBV7-2

cdr3_nt: TGTGCCACCAGCAGAGAGAAGGGGGGGGGCACAGATACGCAGTATTTT
cdr3_aa: CATSREKGGGTDTQYF
j_call: TRBJ2-3
clone_size: -
d_call: -
v_call: TRBV15

cdr3_nt: TGTGCCAGCAGAGACCGGGACGTGAGGGAAGCTTTCTTT
cdr3_aa: CASRDRDVREAFF
j_call: TRBJ1-1
clone_size: few
d_call: -
v_call: TRBV6-6

cdr3_nt: TGTGCCAGCGGTGGGGGAAGCAATCAGCCCCAGCATTTT
cdr3_aa: CASGGGSNQPQHF
j_call: TRBJ1-5
clone_size: few
d_call: -
v_call: TRBV6-5

cdr3_nt: TGTGCCAGCAGCTTAGGAAAACAGGCGGTAGGGGAGACCCAGTACTTC
cdr3_aa: CASSLGKQAVGETQYF
j_call: TRBJ2-5
clone_size: -
d_call: -
v_call: TRBV11-2

cdr3_nt: TGCGCCAGCAGCCCTAGGGAGGTGGCTGAAGCTTTCTTT
cdr3_aa: CASSPREVAEAFF
j_call: TRBJ1-1
clone_size: medium-sized
d_call: -
v_call: TRBV4-1

cdr3_nt: TGTGCCAGCAGCTTAGGTTTCACTGAAGCTTTCTTT
cdr3_aa: CASSLGFTEAFF
j_call: TRBJ1-1
clone_size: few
d_call: -
v_call: TRBV7-2

cdr3_nt: TGCAGCGTCCCTGTGGGACAGGGATCCTACGAGCAGTACTTC
cdr3_aa: CSVPVGQGSYEQYF
j_call: TRBJ2-7
clone_size: few
d_call: TRBD1
v_call: TRBV29-1

cdr3_nt: TGTGCCAGCAGCCCCGTTGCAAAAACTCCCAATGAGCAGTTCTTC
cdr3_aa: CASSPVAKTPNEQFF
j_call: TRBJ2-1
clone_size: -
d_call: -
v_call: TRBV7-3

cdr3_nt: TGCGCCAGCAGCTTGTTCGGCGGAGGGCGGCCTTATAGCAATCAGCCCCAGCATTTT
cdr3_aa: CASSLFGGGRPYSNQPQHF
j_call: TRBJ1-5
clone_size: -
d_call: -
v_call: TRBV5-1

cdr3_nt: TGCGCCAGTGGACCCGGGGGCGAGCAGTACTTC
cdr3_aa: CASGPGGEQYF
j_call: TRBJ2-7
clone_size: few
d_call: -
v_call: TRBV10-2

cdr3_nt: TGTGCCATCAGTGAGTTGGCAGGGGGATTCGGGCCTACGCAGTATTTT
cdr3_aa: CAISELAGGFGPTQYF
j_call: TRBJ2-3
clone_size: few
d_call: TRBD1
v_call: TRBV10-3

cdr3_nt: TGTGCCAGCAGCGCTAGCGGGGGAGCCCAGGGCGAGCAGTACTTC
cdr3_aa: CASSASGGAQGEQYF
j_call: TRBJ2-7
clone_size: few
d_call: TRBD2
v_call: TRBV9

cdr3_nt: TGTGCCAGCAGTTTATGGGCTAGCGGGGCCCCGGATACGCAGTATTTT
cdr3_aa: CASSLWASGAPDTQYF
j_call: TRBJ2-3
clone_size: -
d_call: TRBD2
v_call: TRBV27

cdr3_nt: TGTGCCAGCACCGCCTCGGTCTGGACTGAAGCTTTCTTT
cdr3_aa: CASTASVWTEAFF
j_call: TRBJ1-1
clone_size: few
d_call: -
v_call: TRBV7-2

cdr3_nt: TGTGCCAGCCGCCCAGGGGGGGCTTACAATGAGCAGTTCTTC
cdr3_aa: CASRPGGAYNEQFF
j_call: TRBJ2-1
clone_size: -
d_call: -
v_call: TRBV6-6

cdr3_nt: TGCGCCAGCAGCGGAGGGACGGCTAACTATGGCTACACCTTC
cdr3_aa: CASSGGTANYGYTF
j_call: TRBJ1-2
clone_size: -
d_call: -
v_call: TRBV5-1